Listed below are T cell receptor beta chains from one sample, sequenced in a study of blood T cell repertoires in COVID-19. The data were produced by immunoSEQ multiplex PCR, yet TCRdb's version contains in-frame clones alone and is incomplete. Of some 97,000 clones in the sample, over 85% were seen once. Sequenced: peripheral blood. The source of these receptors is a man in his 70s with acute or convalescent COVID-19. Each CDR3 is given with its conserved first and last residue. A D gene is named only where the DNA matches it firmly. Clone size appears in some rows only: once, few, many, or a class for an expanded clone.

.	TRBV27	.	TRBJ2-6	CASTPGVGSSGANVLTF	TGTGCCAGCACCCCGGGGGTAGGAAGCTCTGGGGCCAACGTCCTGACTTTC
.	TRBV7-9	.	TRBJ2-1	CASSRGQGYNEQFF	TGTGCCAGCAGCCGGGGACAAGGATACAATGAGCAGTTCTTC
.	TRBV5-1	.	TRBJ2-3	CASSLFSPDSDTQYF	TGCGCCAGCAGCTTGTTTAGCCCGGACTCAGATACGCAGTATTTT
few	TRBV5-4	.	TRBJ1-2	CASNLGGAYGYTF	TGTGCCAGCAATCTGGGGGGGGCATATGGCTACACCTTC
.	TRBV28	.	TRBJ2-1	CASSFFRGMYNEQFF	TGTGCCAGCAGTTTTTTCCGGGGGATGTACAATGAGCAGTTCTTC
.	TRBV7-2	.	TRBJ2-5	CASSYLQAQETQYF	TGTGCCAGCAGCTACCTCCAGGCCCAAGAGACCCAGTACTTC
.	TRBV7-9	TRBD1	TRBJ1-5	CASSPGTGVNSNQPQHF	TGTGCCAGCAGCCCCGGGACAGGCGTAAACAGCAATCAGCCCCAGCATTTT
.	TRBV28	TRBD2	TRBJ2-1	CASRRLAGVHEQFF	TGTGCCAGCAGACGACTAGCGGGAGTTCATGAGCAGTTCTTC
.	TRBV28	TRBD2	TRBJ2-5	CASSLYIPGGGRRQETQYF	TGTGCCAGCAGTTTATATATTCCCGGAGGCGGGAGACGCCAAGAGACCCAGTACTTC
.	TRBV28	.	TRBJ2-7	CASSLERRDEQYF	TGTGCCAGCAGTTTAGAGCGCCGGGACGAGCAGTACTTC
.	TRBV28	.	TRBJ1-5	CASSLRVQPQHF	TGTGCCAGCAGCCTGAGGGTCCAGCCCCAGCATTTT
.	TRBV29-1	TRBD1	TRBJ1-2	CSVRQGGNYGYTF	TGCAGCGTTAGACAGGGCGGTAACTATGGCTACACCTTC
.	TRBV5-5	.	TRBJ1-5	CASSFGEAGQGQPQHF	TGTGCCAGCAGCTTTGGAGAGGCGGGGCAAGGGCAGCCCCAGCATTTT
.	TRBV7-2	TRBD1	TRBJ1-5	CASSALTGSNQPQHF	TGTGCCAGCAGCGCCCTGACAGGGTCCAATCAGCCCCAGCATTTT
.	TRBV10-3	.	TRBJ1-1	CAIRSGVVTEAFF	TGTGCCATCAGGTCCGGGGTGGTCACTGAAGCTTTCTTT
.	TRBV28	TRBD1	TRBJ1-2	CASRPDRVRGYTF	TGTGCCAGCAGACCAGACAGGGTGCGCGGCTACACCTTC
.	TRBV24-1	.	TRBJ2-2	CATSGADYHGELFF	TGTGCCACCAGTGGAGCCGACTATCACGGGGAGCTGTTTTTT
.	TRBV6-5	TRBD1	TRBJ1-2	CASSYSATGGYGYTF	TGTGCCAGCAGTTACTCCGCGACAGGGGGCTATGGCTACACCTTC
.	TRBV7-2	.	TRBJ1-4	CASSLDRASEKLFF	TGTGCCAGCAGCTTAGACAGGGCAAGCGAAAAACTGTTTTTT
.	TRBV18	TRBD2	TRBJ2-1	CASSPPAGGPYDNEQFF	TGTGCCAGCTCACCACCGGCGGGAGGGCCTTACGACAATGAGCAGTTCTTC
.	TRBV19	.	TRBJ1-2	CASSQGSPPGDYGYTF	TGTGCCAGTAGTCAGGGGTCCCCCCCGGGTGACTATGGCTACACCTTC
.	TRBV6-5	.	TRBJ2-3	CASRRDRTYTDTQYF	TGTGCCAGCAGGAGAGACAGGACCTACACAGATACGCAGTATTTT
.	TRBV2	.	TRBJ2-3	CASKRDGTDTQYF	TGTGCCAGCAAGCGAGATGGCACAGATACGCAGTATTTT
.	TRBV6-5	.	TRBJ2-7	CASSYGGRGYEQYF	TGTGCCAGCAGTTACGGCGGCAGGGGCTACGAGCAGTACTTC
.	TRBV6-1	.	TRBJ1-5	CASSETGSQPQHF	TGTGCCAGCAGTGAAACAGGATCTCAGCCCCAGCATTTT
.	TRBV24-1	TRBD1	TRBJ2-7	CATSSGQGHYEQYF	TGTGCCACCAGCTCGGGACAGGGTCACTACGAGCAGTACTTC
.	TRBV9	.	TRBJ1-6	CASSVGPVLNSPLHF	TGTGCCAGCAGCGTAGGCCCAGTTTTAAATTCACCCCTCCACTTT
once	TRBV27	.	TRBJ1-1	CASSLIGGTTEAFF	TGTGCCAGCAGTTTGATTGGGGGGACCACTGAAGCTTTCTTT
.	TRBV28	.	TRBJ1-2	CASSWQGYGYTF	TGTGCCAGCAGTTGGCAGGGCTATGGCTACACCTTC
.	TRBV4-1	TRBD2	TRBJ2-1	CASSQGLAGGYNEQFF	TGCGCCAGCAGCCAGGGACTAGCGGGGGGGTACAATGAGCAGTTCTTC
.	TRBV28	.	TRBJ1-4	CASRTARFNEKLFF	TGTGCCAGCAGGACAGCTAGATTTAATGAAAAACTGTTTTTT
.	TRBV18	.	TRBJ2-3	CASSPSAASTDTQYF	TGTGCCAGCTCACCTAGCGCCGCTAGCACAGATACGCAGTATTTT
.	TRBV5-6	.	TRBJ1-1	CASSLGVPGGAFF	TGTGCCAGCAGCTTGGGTGTCCCCGGGGGAGCTTTCTTT
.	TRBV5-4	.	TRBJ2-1	CASSWVSAGNNEQFF	TGTGCCAGCAGCTGGGTTAGCGCGGGCAACAATGAGCAGTTCTTC
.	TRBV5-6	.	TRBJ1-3	CASSAGLGNTIYF	TGTGCCAGCAGCGCGGGGCTTGGAAACACCATATATTTT
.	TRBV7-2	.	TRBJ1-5	CASSLGPSNQPQHF	TGTGCCAGCAGCTTAGGGCCTAGCAATCAGCCCCAGCATTTT
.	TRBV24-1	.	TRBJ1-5	CATSDLPSNQPQHF	TGTGCCACCAGTGATTTGCCATCAAATCAGCCCCAGCATTTT
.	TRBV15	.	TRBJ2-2	CATSRDLGGNTGELFF	TGTGCCACCAGCAGGGATCTGGGGGGAAACACCGGGGAGCTGTTTTTT
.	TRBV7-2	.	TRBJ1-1	CASSLPGSVSAEAFF	TGTGCCAGCAGCTTACCGGGGTCGGTAAGCGCTGAAGCTTTCTTT
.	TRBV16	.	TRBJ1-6	CASSPPYNSPLHF	TGTGCCAGCAGCCCCCCGTATAATTCACCCCTCCACTTT
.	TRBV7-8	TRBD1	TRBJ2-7	CASSFSGTGKTYEQYF	TGTGCCAGCAGCTTCTCCGGGACAGGGAAGACCTACGAGCAGTACTTC
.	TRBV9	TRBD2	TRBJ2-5	CASSVGTSVKETQYF	TGTGCCAGCAGCGTCGGGACTAGCGTCAAAGAGACCCAGTACTTC
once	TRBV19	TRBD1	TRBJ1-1	CASRGRGTNTEAFF	TGTGCCTCCCGGGGCAGGGGGACGAACACTGAAGCTTTCTTT
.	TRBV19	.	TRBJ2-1	CASSARDGNEQFF	TGTGCCAGTAGTGCCAGGGATGGCAATGAGCAGTTCTTC
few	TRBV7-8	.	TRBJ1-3	CASSLGGRYSGNTIYF	TGTGCCAGCAGCTTAGGGGGGCGATACTCTGGAAACACCATATATTTT
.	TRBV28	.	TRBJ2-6	CASSLFAGSGANVLTF	TGTGCCAGCAGTTTATTTGCGGGGTCTGGGGCCAACGTCCTGACTTTC
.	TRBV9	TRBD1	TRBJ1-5	CASSPTGERAAQHF	TGTGCCAGCAGCCCGACAGGGGAAAGAGCAGCCCAGCATTTT
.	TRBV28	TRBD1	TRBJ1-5	CASRTGQGVNQPQHF	TGTGCCAGCAGAACTGGACAGGGGGTAAATCAGCCCCAGCATTTT
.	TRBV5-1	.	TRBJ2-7	CASSPDTYPYEQYF	TGCGCCAGCAGCCCGGACACCTACCCTTACGAGCAGTACTTC
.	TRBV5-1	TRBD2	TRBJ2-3	CASSGQLAGGRSTQYF	TGCGCCAGCAGCGGGCAGCTAGCGGGGGGGCGCAGTACGCAGTATTTT
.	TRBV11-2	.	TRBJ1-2	CASSPIVQGGYGYTF	TGTGCCAGCAGCCCTATCGTACAGGGTGGCTATGGCTACACCTTC
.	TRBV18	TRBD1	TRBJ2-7	CASSPPGQGINEQYF	TGTGCCAGCTCACCACCGGGACAGGGAATTAACGAGCAGTACTTC
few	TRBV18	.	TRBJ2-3	CASSPQAGPTDTQYF	TGTGCCAGCTCACCACAGGCGGGCCCCACAGATACGCAGTATTTT